Following are 11 T cell receptor beta chains from one sample sequenced in a study of cytomegalovirus exposure and HLA in healthy donors. A multiplex PCR was run with 60 Vbeta primers and 13 Jbeta primers. TCRdb's table, derived via immunoSEQ multiplex PCR, lists solely in-frame clones and lacks some. Altogether about 220,000 clones are present, about 80% being singletons, with the ten largest covering 0.63%. Sequenced sample: PBMCs. These receptors were taken from a man aged 18 to 29 in good health and CMV-seronegative.

This clone turned up a few times. The chain has TRBV29-1 and TRBJ2-3, with TRBD2 matching 7 bases. The CDR3 extends over 13 amino acids. The junction had 9 bases not matched to a gene; V was cut back by 8 bases and J by 4 bases. Germline V gene lookup returns CDR1 SQVTM and CDR2 ANQGSEA. CDR3 DNA: TGCAGCTGGGGGGGGAACAGGCCAGATACGCAGTATTTT. It encodes CSWGGNRPDTQYF.

On this clone: A junction end diverges from the germline sequence, so it may reflect a read error. The J gene is TRBJ2-1, the V gene TRBV7-9; 12 bases match TRBD1. This CDR3 is built from 16 residues. Germline lookup yields CDR1 SEHNR and CDR2 FQNEAQ (reference sequence). The CDR3 spells CSSSPGQGAFYNEQFF. The CDR3 bases are TGTTCCAGCAGCCCGGGACAGGGGGCCTTCTACAATGAGCAGTTCTTC.

The V gene is TRBV2, the J gene TRBJ2-2; 9 bases agree with TRBD1. The CDR3 has 15 residues. V lost 5 bases and J lost 4; bases outside the gene matches: 5. Germline CDR1 SNHLY, CDR2 FYNNEI. DNA of the CDR3: TGTGCCAGCAGTTCAGGGACAGGGCGCACCGGGGAGCTGTTTTTT. Translating it yields CASSSGTGRTGELFF. Complete variable domain (other parts from reference TRBV2 and TRBJ2-2): EPEVTQTPSHQVTQMGQEVILRCVPISNHLYFYWYRQILGQKVEFLVSFYNNEISEKSEIFDDQFSVERPDGSNFTLKIRSTKLEDSAMYFCASSSGTGRTGELFFGEGSRLTVL.

The chain links TRBV7-2 to TRBJ1-1; no clear D. The CDR3 covers 15 residues. Germline loops: CDR1 SGHTA, CDR2 FQGNSA. V lost 3 bases and J lost 1, with 12 bases in between. Here the CDR3 reads CASSFSHRENTEAFF. CDR3 coding DNA: TGTGCCAGCAGCTTCTCACACAGAGAGAACACTGAAGCTTTCTTT.

This clone was counted between two and nine times. The V call is TRBV7-9, the J call TRBJ2-7; 13 bases agree with TRBD2. Trimming removed 5 bases from V and 2 bases from J; junction bases left unmatched: 6. The length of the CDR3 is 16 residues. Germline CDR1 reads SEHNR; CDR2 reads FQNEAQ (reference sequence). DNA of the CDR3: TGTGCCAGCAGCAGGACTAGCGGGAGTAGGGCCTACGAGCAGTACTTC. It encodes CASSRTSGSRAYEQYF.

This chain connects TRBV28 to TRBJ1-1; 10 bases fit TRBD1. Germline CDR1 is MDHEN and CDR2 is SYDVKM. V lost 10 bases to trimming and J lost 4 bases; unmatched junction nucleotides: 15. This CDR3 spans 16 amino acids. CDR3 bases: TGTGCCACCGGGGGTCTACCGGGACAGGGGAGCACTGAAGCTTTCTTT. Its translation: CATGGLPGQGSTEAFF.

This clone was found once. This chain connects TRBV2 to TRBJ2-1, with D perhaps TRBD2 (7 bases). Germline V lookup: CDR1 SNHLY, CDR2 FYNNEI. This CDR3 contains 13 residues. Trimming pared 9 bases from V and 4 bases from J, leaving 13 bases between. CDR3 coding DNA: TGTGCCAGTGAGGGGGGGTTATACAATGAGCAGTTCTTC. Translated: CASEGGLYNEQFF.

This clone was seen a few times. The chain is built from TRBV25-1 and TRBJ2-7; TRBD1 might be the D (5 bases). V was trimmed by 2 bases and J by 2 bases, leaving 13 bases between them. The CDR3 has 15 amino acids. CDR1 and CDR2 (germline): MGHDK, SYGVNS. The CDR3 sequence is CASSEVTGLTYEQYF. The CDR3 DNA sequence: TGTGCCAGCAGTGAAGTAACAGGCCTTACCTACGAGCAGTACTTC.

The chain is built from TRBV9 and TRBJ1-1; 9 bases are shared with TRBD1. The CDR3 is 19 residues long. The germline CDR1 and CDR2 sequences are SGDLS and YYNGEE. V was clipped by 3 bases and J by 4 bases; unmatched bases: 19. The DNA for the CDR3 is TGTGCCAGCAGCGCAACTTACAGACCGGGACAGGGATGGAGCACTGAAGCTTTCTTT. It specifies CASSATYRPGQGWSTEAFF.

This clone came up once. DNA for the CDR3: TGTGCCAGCAGCCCCGGTGGTACAGATACGCAGTATTTT. Translating it yields CASSPGGTDTQYF. The chain links TRBV7-3 to TRBJ2-3; D remains unclear. Per the germline V gene, CDR1 is SGHTA and CDR2 is FQGTGA. CDR3 length equals 13 residues. Trimming shortened V by 5 bases and J by 3 bases, and 9 bases separated the two germline ends.

The chain combines TRBV5-4 with TRBJ1-2; D not certain. Germline CDR1 is SGHNT and CDR2 is YYREEE (reference sequence). V lost 3 bases, J lost 8 bases, and 14 bases lay in between. CDR3 length equals 13 residues. This CDR3 reads CASSSGIKDGYTF. The CDR3 region has the DNA TGTGCCAGCAGCTCCGGGATTAAGGACGGCTACACCTTC.